The next 25 T cell receptor beta chains were all read from a single sample in a study of cytomegalovirus exposure and HLA in healthy donors. It was with 60 Vbeta and 13 Jbeta primers that the PCR ran. Clones were read by immunoSEQ multiplex PCR, and TCRdb kept only the in-frame ones, dropping some. The sample contains about 170,000 clones, about 88% of which appear only once. The sample consisted of PBMCs. These receptors were collected from a man aged 18-30 years in good health and CMV-seropositive.

The J gene is TRBJ2-1, the V gene TRBV7-2; 9 bases align to TRBD2. Looked up from germline, CDR1 is SGHTA and CDR2 is FQGNSA. Germline trimming cut 1 base from V and 8 bases from J; bases unmatched to any gene: 12. The CDR3 is made up of 17 amino acids. The CDR3 is CASSLVPAGGQVYEQFF. The CDR3 region has the DNA TGTGCCAGCAGCTTAGTCCCAGCGGGGGGCCAGGTGTATGAGCAGTTCTTC.

V usage is TRBV7-6 and J usage is TRBJ2-5; 8 bases are a match to TRBD2. Germline CDR1 and CDR2: SGHVS and FNYEAQ. CDR3 size: 15 residues. J lost 5 bases, V lost 1 base, and 6 bases had no gene match. The CDR3 spells CASSLGTSLRETQYF. CDR3 coding DNA: TGTGCCAGCAGCTTAGGGACTAGCCTTAGGGAGACCCAGTACTTC.

This rearrangement joins TRBV18 to TRBJ2-2; D is unresolved. V lost 6 bases and J lost 0, with 5 bases in between. The CDR3 is made up of 13 amino acids. In germline, CDR1 is KGHSH, CDR2 LQKENI. The CDR3 is CASSTPNTGELFF. CDR3 bases: TGTGCCAGCTCGACACCGAACACCGGGGAGCTGTTTTTT.

The chain links TRBV13 to TRBJ1-3, with 7 bases lining up with TRBD1. J lost 2 bases, V lost 5 bases, and 3 bases had no gene match. The CDR3 totals 14 residues. Per the germline V gene, CDR1 is PRHDT and CDR2 is FYEKMQ (reference sequence). The CDR3 reads CASSLDRAGNTIYF. CDR3 DNA sequence: TGTGCCAGCAGCCTCGACAGGGCTGGAAACACCATATATTTT.

This rearrangement joins TRBV6-5 to TRBJ2-5, with no clear D. The CDR3 has 14 residues. Germline lookup yields CDR1 MNHEY and CDR2 SVGAGI. Trimming stripped 8 bases from V and 2 bases from J, with 15 bases between. In nucleotides, the CDR3 is TGTGCCAGCCGAGGAACGATTTCTCAAGAGACCCAGTACTTC. This sequence encodes CASRGTISQETQYF.

The chain employs TRBV5-6 and TRBJ1-2, with 7 bases identical to TRBD1. This CDR3 is built from 14 residues. The germline V gene encodes CDR1 SGHDT and CDR2 YYEEEE. Trimming at V came to 4 bases and at J to 2 bases, leaving 5 bases not matched to a gene. Written as DNA, the CDR3 is TGTGCCAGCAGCGACTCGACAGGGAACTATGGCTACACCTTC. Translating gives CASSDSTGNYGYTF.

This clone has a single count. The chain is built from TRBV30 and TRBJ1-5; D unresolved. Germline loops: CDR1 GTSNPN, CDR2 SVGIG (reference sequence). This CDR3 has 11 residues. The germline V and J ends were trimmed by 7 bases and 11 bases, with 15 bases remaining between them. CDR3 residues: CASEGMRSQHF. The CDR3, as DNA: TGTGCCTCGGAGGGAATGCGGTCCCAGCATTTT.

The chain has TRBV5-1 and TRBJ2-4, with 12 bases identical to TRBD2. This CDR3 contains 15 residues. CDR1 is SGHRS, CDR2 YFSETQ, per germline. Trimming cost V 4 bases and J 12 bases; bases outside gene matches: 11. The CDR3 DNA is TGCGCCAGCAGCCAAGGACTAGCGGGGAGGGACAGTCAGTACTTC. This encodes CASSQGLAGRDSQYF.

The chain has TRBV6-5 and TRBJ1-2, with a weak D call TRBD1 (5 bases). This CDR3 contains 15 residues. Germline assignment: CDR1 MNHEY and CDR2 SVGAGI. Trimming took 0 bases from V and 1 from J, leaving 9 bases between them. CDR3 region: CASSYSPGFNYGYTF. The CDR3 DNA is TGTGCCAGCAGTTACTCCCCAGGGTTTAACTATGGCTACACCTTC.

V and J are TRBV6-5 and TRBJ1-2; TRBD1 is a possible D gene (6 bases). CDR3 length: 13 residues. The V gene's germline CDR1 is MNHEY and CDR2 SVGAGI. With 8 bases removed from V and 4 bases from J, the gap between germline ends came to 14 bases. The CDR3 DNA is TGTGCCAGCGGTCAGGGGCTGGGCTATGGCTACACCTTC. Its protein is CASGQGLGYGYTF.

V gene TRBV11-1 combines with J gene TRBJ2-7, with TRBD2 as a possible D gene (5 bases). The CDR3 has 16 amino acids. Germline V gene data show CDR1 as SGHAT and CDR2 as FQDESV (reference sequence). V lost 0 bases, J lost 0 bases, and 12 bases lay in between. CDR3 sequence reads: CASSLARTPSSYEQYF. DNA for the CDR3: TGTGCCAGCAGCTTAGCGCGGACTCCCAGCTCCTACGAGCAGTACTTC.

The chain has TRBV4-1 and TRBJ1-6; weak D call: TRBD1 (6 bases). V lost 4 bases, J lost 6 bases, and 10 bases lay in between. The CDR3 runs 14 residues. Germline V gives CDR1 MGHRA, CDR2 YSYEKL. CDR3: CASSLGASNSPLHF. Written as DNA, the CDR3 is TGCGCCAGCAGCCTGGGGGCTTCTAATTCACCCCTCCACTTT.

The V and J genes are TRBV5-4 and TRBJ1-4, with 9 bases lining up with TRBD1. This CDR3 has 15 residues. After removal of 4 bases from V and 3 bases from J, the junction contained 4 bases not matched to a gene. Germline loops: CDR1 SGHNT, CDR2 YYREEE (reference sequence). CDR3 region: CASSTDRGANEKLFF. The CDR3 DNA reads TGTGCCAGCAGCACTGACAGGGGGGCTAATGAAAAACTGTTTTTT.

The chain recombines TRBV27 with TRBJ1-4; 9 nucleotides match TRBD1. The CDR3 has 16 amino acids. With 6 bases clipped from V and 8 bases from J, the junction kept 13 bases outside the gene matches. Germline-derived CDR1 and CDR2 are MNHEY and SMNVEV (reference sequence). The CDR3: CASRRYQQGAGEKLFF. The CDR3 DNA reads as TGTGCCAGCAGGCGATACCAACAGGGGGCGGGAGAAAAACTGTTTTTT. The entire variable domain, with the rest obtained from reference TRBV27 and TRBJ1-4, is as follows: EAQVTQNPRYLITVTGKKLTVTCSQNMNHEYMSWYRQDPGLGLRQIYYSMNVEVTDKGDVPEGYKVSRKEKRNFPLILESPSPNQTSLYFCASRRYQQGAGEKLFFGSGTQLSVL.

The rearrangement links TRBV4-2 to TRBJ1-6; D is unclear. This CDR3 comprises 14 residues. V was pared by 1 base and J by 5 bases, with 6 bases between. Per the germline V gene, CDR1 is LGHNA and CDR2 is YNFKEQ. The CDR3 protein is CASSQGADNSPLHF. CDR3 nucleotide sequence: TGTGCCAGCAGCCAAGGCGCGGATAATTCACCCCTCCACTTT.

The V call is TRBV9, the J call TRBJ2-1; 16 bases are a match to TRBD2. The V and J ends lost 3 bases and 9 bases, in that order; junction bases with no gene match: 9. Looked up from germline, CDR1 is SGDLS and CDR2 is YYNGEE. This CDR3 is 17 amino acids long. DNA of the CDR3: TGTGCCAGCAGCGATGGGACTAGCGGGGGGGCGGAGGGTGAGCAGTTCTTC. It yields the protein CASSDGTSGGAEGEQFF.

The chain links TRBV7-3 to TRBJ2-1, with D uncertain. The CDR3 has 13 amino acids. Per the germline V gene, CDR1 is SGHTA and CDR2 is FQGTGA. V dropped 3 bases and J dropped 6 bases, with 9 bases sitting between them. The DNA of the CDR3 is TGTGCCAGCAGCTTCCTCCCAGGCAATGAGCAGTTCTTC. Translated, it gives CASSFLPGNEQFF.

The rearrangement joins TRBV6-1 to TRBJ1-2, with D possibly being TRBD1 (6 bases). The CDR3 contains 15 residues. Looked up from germline, CDR1 is MNHNS and CDR2 is SASEGT. V lost 0 bases and J 5 bases, leaving 13 bases between the germline ends. This CDR3 is CASSEAAGEGYGYTF. CDR3 bases: TGTGCCAGCAGTGAAGCCGCAGGGGAGGGGTATGGCTACACCTTC.

This rearrangement joins TRBV6-1 to TRBJ1-2, with a tentative D call TRBD1 (6 bases). The V gene lost 1 base and the J gene lost 8 bases, with 17 bases spanning the gap. This CDR3 is 15 amino acids long. CDR1 MNHNS and CDR2 SASEGT come from the germline V gene. CDR3 nucleotide sequence: TGTGCCAGCAGTGAAGATGAACAGGGAAGTGGGGGCTACACCTTC. As protein: CASSEDEQGSGGYTF.

The V and J genes are TRBV4-1 and TRBJ2-1; TRBD2 agrees at 14 bases. CDR1 and CDR2 from the germline V gene are MGHRA and YSYEKL. The CDR3 is 15 amino acids. With V trimmed by 8 bases and J by 7 bases, 7 bases remained unmatched. The CDR3 loop reads CASQTSGGAENEQFF. CDR3 DNA: TGCGCCAGCCAGACTAGCGGGGGGGCCGAGAATGAGCAGTTCTTC.

V usage is TRBV7-9 and J usage is TRBJ2-5; D is perhaps TRBD2 (5 bases). V was cut by 5 bases and J by 3 bases, with 16 bases left in between. The germline CDR1 and CDR2 sequences are SEHNR and FQNEAQ (reference sequence). CDR3 length: 15 residues. The CDR3 bases are TGTGCCAGCAGCCCCCCCGGGCGGGCGGAAGAGACCCAGTACTTC. Translating gives CASSPPGRAEETQYF. Full variable domain (missing parts from reference TRBV7-9 and TRBJ2-5): DTGVSQNPRHKITKRGQNVTFRCDPISEHNRLYWYRQTLGQGPEFLTYFQNEAQLEKSRLLSDRFSAERPKGSFSTLEIQRTEQGDSAMYLCASSPPGRAEETQYFGPGTRLLVL.

The chain couples TRBV19 to TRBJ1-1, with TRBD1 as a possible D gene (5 bases). The germline CDR1 and CDR2 sequences are LNHDA and SQIVND (reference sequence). With 2 bases removed from V and 5 bases from J, the gap between germline ends came to 15 bases. The CDR3 has 15 amino acids. The CDR3 DNA is TGTGCCAGTAGTATAATGTGGTCAGGGCGGACTGAAGCTTTCTTT. It translates to CASSIMWSGRTEAFF.

On this clone itself: The junction departs from the called germline gene at one end, perhaps through a read error. The chain links TRBV5-4 to TRBJ2-3; TRBD2 matches 13 bases. CDR1 and CDR2 from the germline V gene are SGHNT and YYREEE (reference sequence). The CDR3 spans 16 residues. In DNA form, the CDR3 reads TGTGCCAGCAGTTTGGGACTAGCGGGGAGCACAGATACGCAGTATTTT. This gives the protein CASSLGLAGSTDTQYF.

This chain links TRBV6-4 with TRBJ2-1; TRBD2 agrees at 8 bases. Germline V gives CDR1 MRHNA, CDR2 SNTAGT. The CDR3 loop spans 15 amino acids. Trimming took 3 bases from V and 3 from J; bases not matched to a gene: 4. The CDR3 region is CASSDSGEIYNEQFF. The CDR3 nucleotides read TGTGCCAGCAGTGATAGCGGGGAAATCTACAATGAGCAGTTCTTC.

The chain joins TRBV2 to TRBJ2-3; D is unclear. V shed 7 bases and J shed 1 base, with 9 bases lying between them. The CDR3 consists of 13 residues. Germline loops: CDR1 SNHLY, CDR2 FYNNEI. The CDR3 protein is CASTNYRTDTQYF. CDR3 in DNA: TGTGCCAGCACCAACTACCGCACAGATACGCAGTATTTT.